A single sample is the source of the 26 T cell receptor beta chains below, sequenced in a study of cytomegalovirus exposure and HLA in healthy donors. Primers included in the PCR were 60 Vbeta and 13 Jbeta primers. Repertoires were generated with immunoSEQ multiplex PCR, while TCRdb's copy carries only in-frame clones and drops some. Found here are around 150,000 clones, about 74% of them singletons; the top ten hold around 3.1%. The specimen sequenced was PBMCs. Receptor source: a man aged 35 to 55 in good health and CMV-seronegative.

The chain joins TRBV7-3 to TRBJ1-1; 7 bases match TRBD1. V dropped 6 bases and J dropped 4; count of bases not matched to a gene: 8. Germline CDR1 and CDR2: SGHTA and FQGTGA. The CDR3 extends over 14 amino acids. The CDR3 here is CASRRQGLSTEAFF. As DNA, the CDR3 is TGTGCCAGCAGGAGACAGGGCTTGAGCACTGAAGCTTTCTTT. The full variable domain, with the rest looked up from reference TRBV7-3 and TRBJ1-1, is GAGVSQTPSNKVTEKGKYVELRCDPISGHTALYWYRQSLGQGPEFLIYFQGTGAADDSGLPNDRFFAVRPEGSVSTLKIQRTERGDSAVYLCASRRQGLSTEAFFGQGTRLTVV.

The CDR3 region has the DNA TGCAGCGTTGAAACGAGCATGGCGGGGCCCTACGAGCAGTACTTC. The encoded protein is CSVETSMAGPYEQYF. This chain joins TRBV29-1 and TRBJ2-7, with D possibly TRBD2 on 6 matching bases. The germline CDR1 and CDR2 sequences are SQVTM and ANQGSEA. This CDR3 has 15 amino acids. Deletions cut 2 bases from V and 2 bases from J, with 16 bases between.

This chain links TRBV6-6 with TRBJ1-5, with a weak D call TRBD1 (5 bases). The CDR3 has 16 residues. From germline, CDR1 is MNHNY and CDR2 SVGAGI (reference sequence). Trimming removed 6 bases from V and 3 bases from J, with 18 bases in between. The CDR3 sequence is CASSRGTQATNQPQHF. CDR3 DNA: TGTGCCAGCAGCCGCGGGACGCAGGCAACCAATCAGCCCCAGCATTTT.

This clone has a handful of counts. The chain joins TRBV7-2 to TRBJ2-1; 13 bases agree with TRBD2. Looked up from germline, CDR1 is SGHTA and CDR2 is FQGNSA. Unmatched junction bases numbered 10, after V lost 5 bases and J lost 9 bases. This CDR3 is 16 amino acids long. The CDR3 reads CASSPPGLAGRGEQFF. CDR3 in DNA: TGTGCCAGCAGCCCCCCGGGACTAGCGGGGAGGGGTGAGCAGTTCTTC.

The gene calls are TRBV28 and TRBJ1-1, with TRBD1 identical over 10 bases. J was trimmed by 3 bases and V by 3 bases; bases with no gene match: 4. CDR1 and CDR2 (germline): MDHEN, SYDVKM. The CDR3 totals 15 residues. CDR3 in DNA: TGTGCCAGCAGTTTGCGGACAGGGGGGTACACTGAAGCTTTCTTT. This codes for CASSLRTGGYTEAFF.

The V call is TRBV18, the J call TRBJ2-7; D not resolved. There are 14 residues in the CDR3. Trimming cost V 2 bases and J 6 bases, with 14 bases left between them. The germline CDR1 and CDR2 sequences are KGHSH and LQKENI. The CDR3 protein is CASSPTNSGGEQYF. The CDR3 bases are TGTGCCAGCTCACCAACCAATTCGGGTGGCGAGCAGTACTTC.

V is TRBV5-4 and J is TRBJ2-7, with 9 bases identical to TRBD1. The CDR3 length is 15 residues. V lost 1 base and J lost 2; bases outside the gene matches: 4. Looked up from germline, CDR1 is SGHNT and CDR2 is YYREEE (reference sequence). CDR3 sequence (DNA): TGTGCCAGCAGCTTGACACAGGGGGCGACCTACGAGCAGTACTTC. It codes for CASSLTQGATYEQYF.

The chain combines TRBV6-5 with TRBJ1-3, with TRBD1 identical over 8 bases. J gave up 3 bases and V 4 bases, and 8 bases lay outside the gene matches. The CDR3 consists of 16 residues. Germline V gene sequence: CDR1 MNHEY, CDR2 SVGAGI. CDR3 sequence: CASSSTYRGSGNTIYF. The CDR3 region has the DNA TGTGCCAGCAGTTCGACGTACAGGGGGAGTGGAAACACCATATATTTT.

This clone was counted a few times. The CDR3 is CASSLGAPNTGELFF. CDR3 DNA: TGTGCCAGCAGCTTAGGGGCCCCGAACACCGGGGAGCTGTTTTTT. This chain uses TRBV7-9 with TRBJ2-2; D gene uncertain. The CDR3 spans 15 residues. The V and J ends lost 1 base and 0 bases respectively, with 6 bases between them. Looked up from germline, CDR1 is SEHNR and CDR2 is FQNEAQ (reference sequence). Filled out from reference TRBV7-9 and TRBJ2-2, the complete variable domain reads DTGVSQNPRHKITKRGQNVTFRCDPISEHNRLYWYRQTLGQGPEFLTYFQNEAQLEKSRLLSDRFSAERPKGSFSTLEIQRTEQGDSAMYLCASSLGAPNTGELFFGEGSRLTVL.

V gene TRBV5-6 combines with J gene TRBJ2-1; TRBD2 aligns across 10 bases. V shed 4 bases, J shed 3 bases, and the junction held 4 bases outside the gene matches. There are 15 residues in the CDR3. Germline V gene sequence: CDR1 SGHDT, CDR2 YYEEEE. The chain's CDR3 is CASSLGLANYNEQFF. In DNA form, the CDR3 reads TGTGCCAGCAGCCTGGGACTAGCGAACTACAATGAGCAGTTCTTC.

In the case of this clone: Additional DNA sequences in this sample encode the identical CDR3. This rearrangement joins TRBV29-1 to TRBJ2-7; a weak D match, TRBD2 (6 bases). The CDR3 is made up of 13 amino acids. CDR1 is SQVTM and CDR2 is ANQGSEA in the germline V gene. Trimming took 1 base from V and 1 from J, leaving 8 bases between them. The DNA for the CDR3 is TGCAGCGTTGAAGGCGGAGGGTCCTACGAGCAGTACTTC. Amino acid sequence: CSVEGGGSYEQYF.

The rearrangement links TRBV25-1 to TRBJ1-2, with D possibly matching TRBD1 (6 bases). Trimming took 10 bases from V and 6 from J, leaving 15 bases between them. The germline V gene encodes CDR1 MGHDK and CDR2 SYGVNS. The CDR3 sequence is 12 residues long. Here the CDR3 DNA reads TGTGCCACCCCCAGGGGAAGAGATGGCTACACCTTC. Protein: CATPRGRDGYTF.

The gene calls are TRBV30 and TRBJ2-7; weak D call: TRBD2 (6 bases). The germline gives CDR1 GTSNPN, CDR2 SVGIG (reference sequence). This CDR3 comprises 13 residues. V was pared by 3 bases and J by 4 bases, with 13 bases between. The CDR3 nucleotides read TGTGCCTGGAGCAAGGGCGGAGGGTACGAGCAGTACTTC. Its translation: CAWSKGGGYEQYF.

The chain joins TRBV12-5 to TRBJ2-3; 12 bases are shared with TRBD1. The J segment lost 6 bases and the V segment lost 4 bases, leaving 8 bases of the junction unmatched. The CDR3 consists of 16 residues. The germline V gene has CDR1 LGHNT and CDR2 FRNRAP. This CDR3 is CASGSGTGGVADTQYF. DNA of the CDR3: TGTGCTAGTGGTTCCGGGACAGGGGGCGTTGCGGATACGCAGTATTTT. Drawing the rest from reference TRBV12-5 and TRBJ2-3, the complete variable domain is DARVTQTPRHKVTEMGQEVTMRCQPILGHNTVFWYRQTMMQGLELLAYFRNRAPLDDSGMPKDRFSAEMPDATLATLKIQPSEPRDSAVYFCASGSGTGGVADTQYFGPGTRLTVL.

The J gene is TRBJ1-2, the V gene TRBV7-9, with unresolved D. The germline V gene encodes CDR1 SEHNR and CDR2 FQNEAQ (reference sequence). The CDR3 consists of 14 residues. Trimming took off 1 base at V and 3 bases at J, with 9 bases between the two ends. This CDR3 reads CASSLGPNYYGYTF. The DNA of the CDR3 is TGTGCCAGCAGCTTAGGGCCCAATTACTATGGCTACACCTTC.

V and J are TRBV5-1 and TRBJ2-1; TRBD2 matches at 11 bases. The V gene's germline CDR1 is SGHRS and CDR2 YFSETQ. With 4 bases clipped from V and 6 bases from J, the junction kept 9 bases outside the gene matches. The CDR3 consists of 16 residues. CDR3 nucleotides: TGCGCCAGCAGCATTGGTCTAGCGGGGGGCCTCAATGAGCAGTTCTTC. Translation gives CASSIGLAGGLNEQFF.

The chain combines TRBV7-2 with TRBJ2-7; D gene uncertain. Between the trimmed V and J ends, which lost 1 base and 9 bases, there was a span of 10 bases. This CDR3 has 12 amino acids. Germline CDR1 and CDR2: SGHTA and FQGNSA. The chain's CDR3 is CASSLDSNRQYF. CDR3 in DNA: TGTGCCAGCAGCTTAGACAGCAATCGGCAGTACTTC.

The chain is built from TRBV5-1 and TRBJ2-3; D gene uncertain. This CDR3 is 15 amino acids long. Looked up from germline, CDR1 is SGHRS and CDR2 is YFSETQ. V lost 1 base to trimming and J lost 2 bases, with 11 bases between them. The chain's CDR3 is CASSLFGGPTDTQYF. In DNA form, the CDR3 reads TGCGCCAGCAGCTTGTTTGGCGGCCCCACAGATACGCAGTATTTT.

This chain joins TRBV6-5 and TRBJ1-4; D unresolved. The CDR3 runs to 15 residues. Germline lookup yields CDR1 MNHEY and CDR2 SVGAGI. The V end was cut by 5 bases, the J end by 3 bases, with 13 bases between. The DNA of the CDR3 is TGTGCCAGCAGTACCCCCCGGGGAGCTAATGAAAAACTGTTTTTT. Residues: CASSTPRGANEKLFF.

This chain connects TRBV9 to TRBJ2-5, with 8 bases fitting TRBD1. V lost 4 bases and J lost 2; bases outside the gene matches: 4. Germline lookup yields CDR1 SGDLS and CDR2 YYNGEE. The CDR3 runs to 14 residues. The CDR3 bases are TGTGCCAGCAGCCTCGGACAGGGACAAGAGACCCAGTACTTC. As protein: CASSLGQGQETQYF. Combining the CDR3 with reference TRBV9 and TRBJ2-5 gives the whole variable domain DSGVTQTPKHLITATGQRVTLRCSPRSGDLSVYWYQQSLDQGLQFLIQYYNGEERAKGNILERFSAQQFPDLHSELNLSSLELGDSALYFCASSLGQGQETQYFGPGTRLLVL.

V usage is TRBV5-1 and J usage is TRBJ2-3; 10 nucleotides agree with TRBD1. CDR3 length equals 18 residues. Germline trimming cut 0 bases from V and 1 base from J; bases unmatched to any gene: 8. Germline CDR1 is SGHRS and CDR2 is YFSETQ. For the CDR3, the DNA is TGCGCCAGCAGCTTGGCCCACCGGGGGACAGGGGGCACAGATACGCAGTATTTT. Its protein product is CASSLAHRGTGGTDTQYF. Drawing the rest from reference TRBV5-1 and TRBJ2-3, the complete variable domain is KAGVTQTPRYLIKTRGQQVTLSCSPISGHRSVSWYQQTPGQGLQFLFEYFSETQRNKGNFPGRFSGRQFSNSRSEMNVSTLELGDSALYLCASSLAHRGTGGTDTQYFGPGTRLTVL.

The V call is TRBV6-4, the J call TRBJ2-1; 8 bases line up with TRBD2. CDR3 size: 13 residues. Trimming cost V 6 bases and J 11 bases; bases outside gene matches: 9. The germline V gene encodes CDR1 MRHNA and CDR2 SNTAGT. CDR3 DNA: TGTGCCAGCAGCCCTGAGGAGCGGGGGCAGCAGTTCTTC. It codes for CASSPEERGQQFF.

Here the CDR3 reads CASSLWGQGNTIYF. The CDR3 DNA reads as TGTGCCAGCAGCTTGTGGGGCCAGGGAAACACCATATATTTT. The chain uses TRBV7-6 and TRBJ1-3; tentatively, D is TRBD1 (5 bases). Trimming left V 3 bases short and J 4 bases short, with 10 bases between. Germline V gives CDR1 SGHVS, CDR2 FNYEAQ. CDR3 length equals 14 residues.

In its sample, this clone was seen a few times. This rearrangement joins TRBV7-7 to TRBJ2-7; 12 bases line up with TRBD1. Trimming removed 4 bases from V and 3 bases from J; junction bases left unmatched: 4. The CDR3 has 15 amino acids. Germline values: CDR1 SSHAT, CDR2 FNYEAQ (reference sequence). The CDR3 sequence is CASSSGTGGGYEQYF. CDR3 sequence (DNA): TGTGCCAGCAGCTCCGGGACAGGGGGCGGCTACGAGCAGTACTTC.

The J gene is TRBJ1-2, the V gene TRBV30, with TRBD1 matching 7 bases. The ends lost 3 bases at V and 7 bases at J; junction bases unmatched: 8. Germline-derived CDR1 and CDR2 are GTSNPN and SVGIG (reference sequence). This CDR3 spans 13 amino acids. CDR3 nucleotides: TGTGCCTGGAGCCCGGACAGGTTTGGTGGCTACACCTTC. Protein product: CAWSPDRFGGYTF.

V is TRBV5-1 and J is TRBJ2-1; 8 nucleotides agree with TRBD2. Per the germline V gene, CDR1 is SGHRS and CDR2 is YFSETQ. The CDR3 spans 18 residues. J was trimmed by 0 bases and V by 4 bases; bases with no gene match: 12. The CDR3 DNA reads TGCGCCAGCAGCCGGGATACTAGCGGACTCAGCTCCTACAATGAGCAGTTCTTC. It encodes CASSRDTSGLSSYNEQFF. The variable domain in full, completed from reference TRBV5-1 and TRBJ2-1, reads KAGVTQTPRYLIKTRGQQVTLSCSPISGHRSVSWYQQTPGQGLQFLFEYFSETQRNKGNFPGRFSGRQFSNSRSEMNVSTLELGDSALYLCASSRDTSGLSSYNEQFFGPGTRLTVL.